The clone carrying this T cell receptor beta chain appeared a few times. The source of the sample is a study of T-cell reconstitution after alpha-beta-depleted transplantation in children. V lost 0 bases and J lost 2, with 13 bases in between. CDR3 length: 16 amino acids. The germline V gene encodes CDR1 SEHNR and CDR2 FQNEAQ (reference sequence). Library preparation (for TCRbeta) was performed with unique molecular identifiers. MiXCR, run by TCRdb on the PCR reads, gives a single entry per CDR3 protein. Here the sample spans some 200,000 distinct CDR3 sequences, 6% to 7% being singletons. This TCR was recovered from a human donor who donated a stem cell graft to a child with Wiskott-Aldrich syndrome. The sequencing here drew on PBMCs from the stem cell graft donor, taken from the stem cell graft. The chain employs TRBV7-9 and TRBJ2-5; no clear D gene. CDR3 amino acids: CASSLALQTIQETQYF. Here the CDR3 DNA reads TGTGCCAGCAGCTTAGCCCTACAGACGATACAAGAGACCCAGTACTTC.